These T cell receptor beta chains were read from a single sample in a study of vaccination effects on CD4 cells after COVID-19. The antigens of these receptors remain unknown. TCRdb keeps only in-frame clones here, not all; method: immunoSEQ multiplex PCR. Of about 28,000 clones detected, about 81% appear once; the ten largest clones hold around 30%. The specimen comprised CD4+ T cells from PBMCs cultured with SARS-CoV-2 spike peptides, sampled before COVID-19 vaccination. These receptors originate from a human donor who received a COVID-19 vaccine. The CDR3 runs from the conserved cysteine through the conserved F or W. D genes are given only for firm matches. Only part of the rows carry a size: once, few, many, or a class if the clone is expanded.

TRBV7-6	TRBD1	TRBJ1-3	.	CASSPRQGARGNTIYF	TGTGCCAGCAGCCCGCGACAGGGGGCGCGCGGAAACACCATATATTTT
TRBV5-4	TRBD2	TRBJ2-1	.	CASSPTSGGGSYNEQFF	TGTGCCAGCAGCCCGACTAGCGGGGGGGGCTCCTACAATGAGCAGTTCTTC
TRBV19	TRBD1	TRBJ2-5	.	CASTKGAPGETQYF	TGTGCCAGTACGAAGGGGGCCCCGGGAGAGACCCAGTACTTC
TRBV29-1	TRBD1	TRBJ2-7	.	CSVEGQGRRTPYEQYF	TGCAGCGTTGAGGGACAGGGCAGAAGGACCCCCTACGAGCAGTACTTC
TRBV6-4	.	TRBJ2-3	few	CASSDTSTDTQYF	TGTGCCAGCAGTGACACTAGCACAGATACGCAGTATTTT
TRBV4-3	TRBD1	TRBJ2-4	.	CASSQVWQGEKNIQYF	TGCGCCAGCAGCCAAGTATGGCAGGGGGAGAAAAACATTCAGTACTTC
TRBV18	.	TRBJ2-1	few	CASSLKLSGGNNEQFF	TGTGCCAGCTCACTCAAACTTAGCGGCGGAAACAATGAGCAGTTCTTC
TRBV7-6	TRBD1	TRBJ2-4	.	CASSLVAPGQGFGAKNIQYF	TGTGCCAGCAGCTTAGTAGCACCGGGACAGGGGTTCGGTGCCAAAAACATTCAGTACTTC
TRBV6-6	.	TRBJ2-2	once	CASSSGTNTGELFF	TGTGCCAGCAGTTCGGGCACCAACACCGGGGAGCTGTTTTTT
TRBV3-1/TRBV3-2	TRBD2	TRBJ2-3	.	CASSRNPGGGGWHTQYF	TGTGCCAGCAGCCGGAACCCGGGGGGGGGCGGCTGGCATACGCAGTATTTT
TRBV30	.	TRBJ1-4	once	CAWSATPREKLFF	TGTGCCTGGAGTGCCACTCCTCGGGAAAAACTGTTTTTT
TRBV7-8	TRBD1	TRBJ1-1	.	CASSLARSDREMNTEAFF	TGTGCCAGCAGCTTAGCCCGGTCGGACAGGGAGATGAACACTGAAGCTTTCTTT
TRBV7-3	.	TRBJ2-1	.	CASSLTGYYNEQFF	TGTGCCAGCAGCTTAACGGGGTACTACAATGAGCAGTTCTTC
TRBV11-2	TRBD2	TRBJ2-1	.	CASSLRRGTSRNEQFF	TGTGCCAGCAGCTTACGGCGCGGGACTAGCCGTAATGAGCAGTTCTTC
TRBV3-1/TRBV3-2	.	TRBJ2-7	few	CASSQVGHYEQYF	TGTGCCAGCAGCCAAGTGGGACACTACGAGCAGTACTTC
TRBV5-1	.	TRBJ1-1	.	CASNRGGKNTEAFF	TGCGCCAGCAATCGGGGCGGCAAGAACACTGAAGCTTTCTTT
TRBV7-3	.	TRBJ2-3	few	CASSLTGPDTQYF	TGTGCCAGCAGCTTAACCGGGCCAGATACGCAGTATTTT
TRBV3-1/TRBV3-2	TRBD1	TRBJ1-4	once	CASSQVVAAGGSEKLFF	TGTGCCAGCAGCCAAGTGGTGGCGGCAGGGGGAAGTGAAAAACTGTTTTTT
TRBV24-1	.	TRBJ1-1	few	CATPQLRNTEAFF	TGTGCCACCCCCCAACTCAGGAACACTGAAGCTTTCTTT
TRBV18	TRBD1	TRBJ1-2	.	CASSPRGGDGYTF	TGTGCCAGCTCACCCAGGGGGGGAGATGGCTACACCTTC
TRBV6-6	TRBD2	TRBJ2-7	.	CASSLLRGTSGPYEQYF	TGTGCCAGCAGTCTACTTAGAGGGACTAGCGGCCCCTACGAGCAGTACTTC
TRBV29-1	.	TRBJ1-4	.	CSVSGPTGEKLFF	TGCAGCGTTTCAGGTCCCACAGGCGAAAAACTGTTTTTT
TRBV24-1	.	TRBJ2-1	.	CATSDRTTDEQFF	TGTGCCACCAGTGATCGGACCACCGATGAGCAGTTCTTC
TRBV7-2	.	TRBJ1-4	.	CASSQRGGRVEKLFF	TGTGCCAGCAGCCAACGTGGGGGGCGCGTTGAAAAACTGTTTTTT
TRBV20-1	.	TRBJ1-1	.	CSARTETEAFF	TGCAGTGCTAGGACGGAGACTGAAGCTTTCTTT
TRBV30	.	TRBJ2-2	.	CAWSSRDGTGELFF	TGTGCCTGGAGTTCCAGGGATGGCACCGGGGAGCTGTTTTTT
TRBV6-5	TRBD1	TRBJ2-1	.	CATIQGAPNEQFF	TGTGCCACCATACAGGGGGCGCCGAATGAGCAGTTCTTC
TRBV7-8	TRBD2	TRBJ2-5	.	CASSRTSGAYQETQYF	TGTGCCAGCAGCCGGACTAGCGGGGCGTACCAAGAGACCCAGTACTTC
TRBV14	.	TRBJ1-5	few	CASSTTGSQPQHF	TGTGCCAGCAGCACTACAGGGAGTCAGCCCCAGCATTTT
TRBV7-8	.	TRBJ2-5	few	CASSATQGETQYF	TGTGCCAGCAGCGCTACTCAGGGGGAGACCCAGTACTTC
TRBV19	TRBD2	TRBJ2-5	.	CATRSGAKETQYF	TGTGCCACCAGAAGCGGGGCCAAAGAGACCCAGTACTTC
TRBV7-3	TRBD2	TRBJ2-1	.	CASSLVPGGLGNEQFF	TGTGCCAGCAGCTTAGTCCCGGGGGGGCTTGGCAATGAGCAGTTCTTC
TRBV7-2	.	TRBJ1-5	.	CASSPFGGQPQHF	TGTGCCAGCAGTCCTTTCGGGGGTCAGCCCCAGCATTTT
TRBV6-5	.	TRBJ1-1	.	CASTLDSYSNTEAFF	TGTGCCAGCACCCTGGACAGCTACTCGAACACTGAAGCTTTCTTT
TRBV5-1	.	TRBJ1-2	.	CASSLGAPGGYTF	TGCGCCAGCAGCTTGGGGGCACCCGGGGGCTACACCTTC
TRBV15	.	TRBJ1-5	.	CATSRLKSQPQHF	TGTGCCACCAGCAGACTTAAGAGTCAGCCCCAGCATTTT
TRBV6-5	.	TRBJ2-2	.	CASRGKGDATGELFF	TGTGCCAGCAGGGGAAAGGGGGATGCCACCGGGGAGCTGTTTTTT
TRBV19	.	TRBJ1-1	.	CASSILNNAAFF	TGTGCCAGTAGTATCCTGAATAATGCGGCTTTCTTT
TRBV6-5	.	TRBJ1-5	.	CASSYIGINQPQHF	TGTGCCAGCAGTTACATAGGAATCAATCAGCCCCAGCATTTT
TRBV5-5	TRBD1	TRBJ1-4	.	CASSLPGGNEKLFF	TGTGCCAGCAGCTTACCAGGGGGCAATGAAAAACTGTTTTTT
TRBV6-1	.	TRBJ1-2	once	CASSESVNYGYTF	TGTGCCAGCAGTGAATCTGTTAACTATGGCTACACCTTC